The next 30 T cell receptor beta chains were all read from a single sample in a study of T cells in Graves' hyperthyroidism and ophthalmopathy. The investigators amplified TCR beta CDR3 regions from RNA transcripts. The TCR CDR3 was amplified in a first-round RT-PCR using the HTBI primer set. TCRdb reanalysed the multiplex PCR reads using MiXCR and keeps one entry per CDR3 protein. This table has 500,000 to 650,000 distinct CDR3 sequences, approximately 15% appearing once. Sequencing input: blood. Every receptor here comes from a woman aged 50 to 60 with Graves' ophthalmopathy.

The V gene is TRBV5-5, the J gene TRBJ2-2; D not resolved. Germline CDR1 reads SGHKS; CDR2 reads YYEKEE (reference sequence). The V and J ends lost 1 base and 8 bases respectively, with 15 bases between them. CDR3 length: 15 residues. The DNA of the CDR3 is TGTGCCAGCAGCTTGAGGACCCTCACTGGGGGGGAGCTGTTTTTT. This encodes CASSLRTLTGGELFF.

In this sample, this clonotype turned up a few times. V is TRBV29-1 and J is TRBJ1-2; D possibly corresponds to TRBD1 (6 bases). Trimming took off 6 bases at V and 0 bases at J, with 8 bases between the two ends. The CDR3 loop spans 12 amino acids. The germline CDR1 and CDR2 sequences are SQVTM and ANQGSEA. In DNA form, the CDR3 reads TGCAGCGTGGACAGCCCTAACTATGGCTACACCTTC. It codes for CSVDSPNYGYTF.

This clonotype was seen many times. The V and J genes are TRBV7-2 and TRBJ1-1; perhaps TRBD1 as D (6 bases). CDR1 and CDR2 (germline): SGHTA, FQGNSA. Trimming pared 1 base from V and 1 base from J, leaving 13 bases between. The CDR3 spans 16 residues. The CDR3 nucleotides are TGTGCCAGCAGCTTAGGCAGGGGATACCGGAACACTGAAGCTTTCTTT. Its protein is CASSLGRGYRNTEAFF.

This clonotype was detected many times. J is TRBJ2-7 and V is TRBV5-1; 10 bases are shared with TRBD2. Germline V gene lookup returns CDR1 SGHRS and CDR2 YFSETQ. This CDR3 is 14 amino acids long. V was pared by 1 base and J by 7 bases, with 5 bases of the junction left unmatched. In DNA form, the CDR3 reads TGCGCCAGCAGCTTGACTAGCGGGATGATTGAGCAGTACTTC. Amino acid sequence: CASSLTSGMIEQYF.

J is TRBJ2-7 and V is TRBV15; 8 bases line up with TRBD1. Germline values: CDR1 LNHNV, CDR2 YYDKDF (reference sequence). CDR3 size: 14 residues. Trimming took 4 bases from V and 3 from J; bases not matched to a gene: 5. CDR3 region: CATSTGQGGYEQYF. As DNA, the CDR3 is TGTGCCACCAGCACCGGACAGGGAGGCTACGAGCAGTACTTC.

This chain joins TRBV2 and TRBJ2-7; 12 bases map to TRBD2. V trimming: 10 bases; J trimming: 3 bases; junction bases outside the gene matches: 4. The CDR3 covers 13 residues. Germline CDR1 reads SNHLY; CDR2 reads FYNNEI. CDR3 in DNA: TGTGCCACCGCTAGCGGGAGGGACTACGAGCAGTACTTC. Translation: CATASGRDYEQYF.

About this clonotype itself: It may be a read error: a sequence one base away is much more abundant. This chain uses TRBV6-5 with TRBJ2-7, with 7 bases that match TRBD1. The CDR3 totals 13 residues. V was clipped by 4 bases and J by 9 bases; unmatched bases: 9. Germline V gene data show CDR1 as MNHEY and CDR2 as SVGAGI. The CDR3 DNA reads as TGTGCCAGCAGTTTTCGGGGACAGCTCGGGCAGTACTTC. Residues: CASSFRGQLGQYF.

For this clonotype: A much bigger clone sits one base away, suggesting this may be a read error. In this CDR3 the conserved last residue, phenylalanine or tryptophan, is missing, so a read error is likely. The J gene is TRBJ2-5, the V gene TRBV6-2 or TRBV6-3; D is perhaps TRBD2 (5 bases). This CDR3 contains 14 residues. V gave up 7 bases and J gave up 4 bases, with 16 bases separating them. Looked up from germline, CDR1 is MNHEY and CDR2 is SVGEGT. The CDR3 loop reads CASMGVSGTETQYL. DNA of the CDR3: TGTGCCAGCATGGGTGTCAGCGGAACAGAGACCCAGTACCTC.

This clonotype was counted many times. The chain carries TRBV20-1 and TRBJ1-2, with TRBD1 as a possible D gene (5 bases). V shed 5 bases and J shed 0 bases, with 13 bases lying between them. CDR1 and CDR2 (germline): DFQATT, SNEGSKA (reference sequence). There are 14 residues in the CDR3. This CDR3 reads CSAPGDRPNYGYTF. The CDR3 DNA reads TGCAGTGCTCCTGGGGACCGACCTAACTATGGCTACACCTTC.

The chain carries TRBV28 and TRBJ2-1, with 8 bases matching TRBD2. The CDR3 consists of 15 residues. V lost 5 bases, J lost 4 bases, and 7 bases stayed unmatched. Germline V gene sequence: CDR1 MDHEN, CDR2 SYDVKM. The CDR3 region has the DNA TGTGCCAGCAGTCTACTAGCGGATTTTTACAATGAGCAGTTCTTC. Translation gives CASSLLADFYNEQFF.

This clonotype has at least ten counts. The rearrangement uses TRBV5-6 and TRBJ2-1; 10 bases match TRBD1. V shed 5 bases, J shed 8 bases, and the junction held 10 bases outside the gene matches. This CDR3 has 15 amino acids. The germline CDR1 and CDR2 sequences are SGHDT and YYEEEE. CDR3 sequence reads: CASSHPGQGIDEQFF. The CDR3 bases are TGTGCCAGCAGTCATCCGGGACAGGGGATCGATGAGCAGTTCTTC.

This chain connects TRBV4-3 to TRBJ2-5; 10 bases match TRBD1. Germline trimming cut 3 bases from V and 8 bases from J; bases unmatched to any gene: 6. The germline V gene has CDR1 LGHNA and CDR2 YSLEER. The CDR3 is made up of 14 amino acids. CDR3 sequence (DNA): TGCGCCAGCAGCCAGGTGGACAGGGGGGACACCCAGTACTTC. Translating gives CASSQVDRGDTQYF.

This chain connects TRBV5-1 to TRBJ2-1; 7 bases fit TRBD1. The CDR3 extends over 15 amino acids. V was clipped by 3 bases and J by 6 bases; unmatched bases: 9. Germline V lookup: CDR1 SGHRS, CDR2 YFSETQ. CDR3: CASSSPGQILNEQFF. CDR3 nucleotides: TGCGCCAGCAGCTCGCCGGGACAGATACTCAATGAGCAGTTCTTC.

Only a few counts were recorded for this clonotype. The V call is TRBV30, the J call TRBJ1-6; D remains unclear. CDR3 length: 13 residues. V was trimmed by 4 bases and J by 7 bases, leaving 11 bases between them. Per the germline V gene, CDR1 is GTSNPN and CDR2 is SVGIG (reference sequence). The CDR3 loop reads CAWKRAQNSPLHF. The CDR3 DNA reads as TGTGCCTGGAAGAGGGCCCAGAATTCACCCCTCCACTTT.

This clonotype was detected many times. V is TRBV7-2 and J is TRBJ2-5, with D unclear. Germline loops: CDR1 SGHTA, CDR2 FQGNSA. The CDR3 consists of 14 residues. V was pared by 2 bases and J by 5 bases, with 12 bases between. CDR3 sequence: CASSLSVGWETQYF. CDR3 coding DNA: TGTGCCAGCAGCTTATCCGTAGGCTGGGAGACCCAGTACTTC.

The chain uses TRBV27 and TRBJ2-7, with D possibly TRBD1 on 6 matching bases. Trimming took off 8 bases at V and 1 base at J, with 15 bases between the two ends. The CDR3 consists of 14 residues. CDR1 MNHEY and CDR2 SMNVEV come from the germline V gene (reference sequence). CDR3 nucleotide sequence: TGTGCCAGCCTGCTAGGGACATTGTCCTACGAGCAGTACTTC. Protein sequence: CASLLGTLSYEQYF.

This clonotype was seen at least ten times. CDR3 loop: CSAELRRHSTDTQYF. For the CDR3, the DNA is TGCAGTGCTGAACTGCGTCGCCATAGCACAGATACGCAGTATTTT. This chain uses TRBV20-1 with TRBJ2-3, with no clear D. This CDR3 spans 15 amino acids. Between the trimmed V and J ends, which lost 5 bases and 0 bases, there was a span of 15 bases. The germline V gene has CDR1 DFQATT and CDR2 SNEGSKA (reference sequence).

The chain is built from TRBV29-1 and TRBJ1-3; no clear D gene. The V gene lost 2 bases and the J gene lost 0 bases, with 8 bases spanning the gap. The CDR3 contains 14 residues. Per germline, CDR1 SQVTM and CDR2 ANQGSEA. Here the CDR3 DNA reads TGCAGCGTTGAATCTCCCATCTCTGGAAACACCATATATTTT. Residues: CSVESPISGNTIYF.

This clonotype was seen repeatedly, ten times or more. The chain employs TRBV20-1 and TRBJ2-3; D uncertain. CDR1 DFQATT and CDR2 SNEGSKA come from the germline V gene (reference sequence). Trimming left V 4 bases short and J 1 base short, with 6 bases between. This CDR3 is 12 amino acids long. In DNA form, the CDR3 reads TGCAGTGCTATCGCCCGCACAGATACGCAGTATTTT. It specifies CSAIARTDTQYF.

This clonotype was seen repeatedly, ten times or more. CDR3 DNA: TGTGCTAGTCGGCCCGGCGTCGGCCTAGCGGGGACCGGGGAGCTGTTTTTT. Translated, it gives CASRPGVGLAGTGELFF. V usage is TRBV12-5 and J usage is TRBJ2-2, with TRBD2 matching 9 bases. Germline V gene lookup returns CDR1 LGHNT and CDR2 FRNRAP. With 8 bases clipped from V and 5 bases from J, the junction kept 15 bases outside the gene matches. This CDR3 contains 17 residues.

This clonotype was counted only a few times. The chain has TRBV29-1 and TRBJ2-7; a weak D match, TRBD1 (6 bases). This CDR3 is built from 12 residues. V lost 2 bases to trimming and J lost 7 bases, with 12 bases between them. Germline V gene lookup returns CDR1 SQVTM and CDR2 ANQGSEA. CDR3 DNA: TGCAGCGTTGAACACCAGGGGCAGGAGCAGTACTTC. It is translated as CSVEHQGQEQYF.

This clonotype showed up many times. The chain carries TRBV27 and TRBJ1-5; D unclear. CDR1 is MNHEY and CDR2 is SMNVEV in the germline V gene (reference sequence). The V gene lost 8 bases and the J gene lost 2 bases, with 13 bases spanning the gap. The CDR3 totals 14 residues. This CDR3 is CASSLSRGNQPQHF. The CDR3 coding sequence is TGTGCCAGCTCCCTCTCGAGGGGCAATCAGCCCCAGCATTTT.

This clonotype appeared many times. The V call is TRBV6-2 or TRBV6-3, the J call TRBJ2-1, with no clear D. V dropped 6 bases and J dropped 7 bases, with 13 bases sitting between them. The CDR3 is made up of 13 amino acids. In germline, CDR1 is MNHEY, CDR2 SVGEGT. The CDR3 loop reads CASSLYELNEQFF. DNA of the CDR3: TGTGCCAGCAGCCTATATGAGTTGAATGAGCAGTTCTTC.

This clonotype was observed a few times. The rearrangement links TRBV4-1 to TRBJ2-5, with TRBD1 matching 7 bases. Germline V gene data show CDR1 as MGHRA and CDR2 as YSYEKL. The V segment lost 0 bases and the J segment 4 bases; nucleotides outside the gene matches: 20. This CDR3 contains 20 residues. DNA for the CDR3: TGCGCCAGCAGCCAAGAGCCCACAAGAGAGATCGGGGCAGGGGGAGAGACCCAGTACTTC. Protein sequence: CASSQEPTREIGAGGETQYF.

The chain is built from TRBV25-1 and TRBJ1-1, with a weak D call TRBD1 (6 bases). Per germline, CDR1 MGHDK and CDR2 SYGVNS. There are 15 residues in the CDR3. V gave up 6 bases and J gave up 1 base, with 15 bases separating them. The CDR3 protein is CASSLGGSANTEAFF. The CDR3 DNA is TGTGCCAGCAGCCTCGGGGGCTCGGCGAACACTGAAGCTTTCTTT.

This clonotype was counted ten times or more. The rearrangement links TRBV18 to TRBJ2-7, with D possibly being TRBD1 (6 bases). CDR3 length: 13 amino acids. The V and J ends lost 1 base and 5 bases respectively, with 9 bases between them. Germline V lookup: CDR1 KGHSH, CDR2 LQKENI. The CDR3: CASSPQQGNEQYF. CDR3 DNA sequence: TGTGCCAGCTCACCACAACAGGGCAACGAGCAGTACTTC.

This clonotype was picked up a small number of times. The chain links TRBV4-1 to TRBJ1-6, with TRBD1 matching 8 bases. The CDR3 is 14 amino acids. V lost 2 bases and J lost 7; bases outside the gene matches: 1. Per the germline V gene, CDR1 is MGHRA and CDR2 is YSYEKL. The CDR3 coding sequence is TGCGCCAGCAGCCAACGACAGGGGAATTCACCCCTCCACTTT. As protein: CASSQRQGNSPLHF.

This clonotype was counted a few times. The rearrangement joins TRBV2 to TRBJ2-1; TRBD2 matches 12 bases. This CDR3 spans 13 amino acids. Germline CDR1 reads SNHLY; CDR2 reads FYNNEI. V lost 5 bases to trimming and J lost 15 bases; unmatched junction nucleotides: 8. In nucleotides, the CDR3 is TGTGCCAGCAGTTCCGGACTAGCGGGACAGGCGTTCTTC. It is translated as CASSSGLAGQAFF.

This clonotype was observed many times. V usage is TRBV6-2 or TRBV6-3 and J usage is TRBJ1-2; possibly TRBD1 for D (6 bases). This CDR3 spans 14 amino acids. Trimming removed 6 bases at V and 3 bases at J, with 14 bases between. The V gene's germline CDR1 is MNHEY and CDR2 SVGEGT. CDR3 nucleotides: TGTGCCAGCAGACCTACAGGGCTGGACTATGGCTACACCTTC. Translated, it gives CASRPTGLDYGYTF.

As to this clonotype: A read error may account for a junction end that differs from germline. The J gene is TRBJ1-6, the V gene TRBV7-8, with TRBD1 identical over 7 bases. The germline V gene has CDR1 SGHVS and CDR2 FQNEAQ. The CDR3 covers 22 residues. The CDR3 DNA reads TGTGCCAGCAGCTTAGACGGGCGGTTGGCAGGGGGTGGGTCTTGGAGTAATCCACCCCTCCACTTT. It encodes CASSLDGRLAGGGSWSNPPLHF.